The T cell receptor beta chain described here comes from a study of regulatory T cells in long-lasting Graves disease. Overall study findings and caveats: The study found TRBV28, TRBJ1-2 and TRBJ2-5 favored in persistent disease.

According to the study, TCR beta libraries were built with iRepertoire HTBI primers and CDR3-region Arm-PCR. TCRdb re-called the multiplex PCR reads with MiXCR, one entry per CDR3 protein. This sample has hundreds of thousands of distinct CDR3 sequences, with around 19% found just once. Between the trimmed V and J ends, which lost 5 bases and 13 bases, there was a span of 20 bases. CDR3 length equals 13 residues. The germline V gene has CDR1 SGHDN and CDR2 FVKESK. A remark on this clonotype: The antigen remains unidentified.

Time point denoted: persistent/refractory GD, antithyroid drugs over 5 years with positive TRAb. The TCR library was made from RNA extracted from PBMCs. Sequenced here: peripheral blood mononuclear cells (PBMCs), sampled when the disease was refractory, from a patient treated with antithyroid drugs. This receptor was taken from a female donor with Graves disease. V is TRBV14 and J is TRBJ1-1; perhaps TRBD1 as D (5 bases). DNA of the CDR3: TGTGCCAGCAGCTCTGGGTTAGGCACGGGGGTTTTCTTT. Translated: CASSSGLGTGVFF.